These 20 T cell receptor beta chains came from one sample sequenced in a study of glioma-infiltrating T cells after dendritic cell vaccination. Only in-frame clones appear in the TCRdb table, and some are missing; sequencing was by immunoSEQ multiplex PCR. Here the sample spans 95,000 to 110,000 clones, about four fifths being singletons. This specimen was blood, taken before dendritic cell vaccination. The source is a human donor with glioblastoma.

This chain connects TRBV11-2 to TRBJ1-2; D remains unclear. Germline V CDR1 and CDR2: SGHAT, FQNNGV. Trimming stripped 3 bases from V and 6 bases from J, with 17 bases between. The CDR3 is 15 residues long. CDR3 nucleotides: TGTGCCAGCAGCTTCTTTGACATGGGCCAGGATGGCTACACCTTC. Its protein product is CASSFFDMGQDGYTF. Combining the CDR3 with reference TRBV11-2 and TRBJ1-2 gives the whole variable domain EAGVAQSPRYKIIEKRQSVAFWCNPISGHATLYWYQQILGQGPKLLIQFQNNGVVDDSQLPKDRFSAERLKGVDSTLKIQPAKLEDSAVYLCASSFFDMGQDGYTFGSGTRLTVV.

DNA for the CDR3: TGTGCCTGGAGCCGATTACGACAGGTTTTAGCCTACGAGCAGTACTTC. Protein product: CAWSRLRQVLAYEQYF. V is TRBV30 and J is TRBJ2-7, with a weak D call TRBD1 (6 bases). This CDR3 is 16 amino acids long. V lost 3 bases, J lost 2 bases, and 20 bases lay in between. Germline CDR1 GTSNPN, CDR2 SVGIG (reference sequence).

The chain is built from TRBV27 and TRBJ2-1; D is possibly TRBD1 (6 bases). Germline CDR1 is MNHEY and CDR2 is SMNVEV (reference sequence). This CDR3 spans 17 amino acids. Trimming pared 2 bases from V and 0 bases from J, leaving 14 bases between. CDR3 protein: CASSLEWGRSSYNEQFF. CDR3 DNA sequence: TGTGCCAGCAGTTTAGAATGGGGGCGGAGCTCCTACAATGAGCAGTTCTTC.

This rearrangement joins TRBV7-3 to TRBJ2-3; 7 bases agree with TRBD2. Germline trimming cut 3 bases from V and 6 bases from J; bases unmatched to any gene: 3. This CDR3 has 13 amino acids. Germline assignment: CDR1 SGHTA and CDR2 FQGTGA. CDR3 coding DNA: TGTGCCAGCAGCTTTGGGGAGGGTGATACGCAGTATTTT. Amino acids: CASSFGEGDTQYF.

This chain joins TRBV11-3 and TRBJ2-2; no reliable D call. CDR3 length: 16 residues. Germline CDR1 SGHNT, CDR2 YENEEA. V lost 1 base, J lost 5 bases, and 14 bases lay in between. The CDR3 nucleotides read TGTGCCAGCAGCTTAGCTTTGTGGTCCCTAACCGGGGAGCTGTTTTTT. Translating gives CASSLALWSLTGELFF.

This chain links TRBV4-2 with TRBJ1-1; D gene unclear. The CDR3 consists of 16 residues. V gave up 4 bases and J gave up 2 bases, with 17 bases separating them. From germline, CDR1 is LGHNA and CDR2 YNFKEQ. The CDR3 DNA reads as TGTGCCAGCAGCCCCCCAGGCCCGTTTCTTAACACTGAAGCTTTCTTT. Translation: CASSPPGPFLNTEAFF.

V is TRBV9 and J is TRBJ1-1, with no clear D. Germline V lookup: CDR1 SGDLS, CDR2 YYNGEE. The CDR3 has 16 amino acids. V was trimmed by 4 bases and J by 0 bases, leaving 16 bases between them. This chain's CDR3 is CASSPARGILNTEAFF. In nucleotides, the CDR3 is TGTGCCAGCAGCCCTGCGAGAGGGATATTGAACACTGAAGCTTTCTTT. The full variable domain, in which reference TRBV9 and TRBJ1-1 provide the parts outside the CDR3, is DSGVTQTPKHLITATGQRVTLRCSPRSGDLSVYWYQQSLDQGLQFLIQYYNGEERAKGNILERFSAQQFPDLHSELNLSSLELGDSALYFCASSPARGILNTEAFFGQGTRLTVV.

As regards this clone: The sample carries other DNA sequences with the same CDR3. The chain joins TRBV7-2 to TRBJ2-1; D is unclear. The CDR3 is made up of 15 amino acids. V was trimmed by 0 bases and J by 0 bases, leaving 6 bases between them. CDR1 and CDR2 (germline): SGHTA, FQGNSA. CDR3 nucleotide sequence: TGTGCCAGCAGCTTAGCGGTCAGCTCCTACAATGAGCAGTTCTTC. Its translation is CASSLAVSSYNEQFF. Filled out from reference TRBV7-2 and TRBJ2-1, the complete variable domain reads GAGVSQSPSNKVTEKGKDVELRCDPISGHTALYWYRQSLGQGLEFLIYFQGNSAPDKSGLPSDRFSAERTGGSVSTLTIQRTQQEDSAVYLCASSLAVSSYNEQFFGPGTRLTVL.

The V gene is TRBV18, the J gene TRBJ2-1; 9 nucleotides line up with TRBD2. The CDR3 has 16 amino acids. V dropped 1 base and J dropped 6; count of bases not matched to a gene: 7. CDR1 is KGHSH and CDR2 is LQKENI in the germline V gene. For the CDR3, the DNA is TGTGCCAGCTCACCACGGTCTAGCGGGACTTCCAATGAGCAGTTCTTC. This sequence encodes CASSPRSSGTSNEQFF.

The rearrangement joins TRBV7-9 to TRBJ2-6; D gene uncertain. The V end was cut by 2 bases, the J end by 0 bases, with 2 bases between. CDR3 length: 14 residues. Looked up from germline, CDR1 is SEHNR and CDR2 is FQNEAQ (reference sequence). The CDR3 protein is CASSLRSGANVLTF. As DNA, the CDR3 is TGTGCCAGCAGCTTACGCTCTGGGGCCAACGTCCTGACTTTC.

The gene calls are TRBV5-1 and TRBJ1-2, with a weak D call TRBD1 (5 bases). Trimming removed 0 bases at V and 0 bases at J, with 12 bases between. The CDR3 has 16 amino acids. CDR1 is SGHRS, CDR2 YFSETQ, per germline. This CDR3 is CASSLGGGAANYGYTF. The CDR3 DNA follows: TGCGCCAGCAGCTTGGGGGGCGGCGCGGCTAACTATGGCTACACCTTC.

The V call is TRBV7-2, the J call TRBJ2-7, with TRBD1 matching 8 bases. The CDR3 has 12 amino acids. V was clipped by 4 bases and J by 6 bases; unmatched bases: 2. The germline V gene has CDR1 SGHTA and CDR2 FQGNSA. CDR3 nucleotides: TGTGCCAGCAGCTGGCAGGGGGCCGAGCAGTACTTC. It encodes CASSWQGAEQYF.

V is TRBV27 and J is TRBJ1-2; 9 bases line up with TRBD1. The CDR3 consists of 14 residues. J lost 7 bases, V lost 3 bases, and 6 bases had no gene match. CDR1 and CDR2 from the germline V gene are MNHEY and SMNVEV (reference sequence). CDR3 protein: CASSFEQGAGGYTF. The CDR3 bases are TGTGCCAGCAGTTTTGAACAGGGGGCAGGTGGCTACACCTTC.

This chain uses TRBV10-1 with TRBJ1-4; D is uncertain. Trimming cost V 5 bases and J 10 bases, with 14 bases left between them. Germline V gene lookup returns CDR1 WNHNN and CDR2 SYGVQD (reference sequence). This CDR3 spans 13 amino acids. The CDR3 loop reads CASSPRTGGKLFF. In nucleotides, the CDR3 is TGCGCCAGCAGTCCAAGGACCGGAGGAAAACTGTTTTTT.

CDR3 DNA: TGTGCCAGCAGTGACTCACAGGGGGCAGATACGCAGTATTTT. Translated, it gives CASSDSQGADTQYF. This rearrangement joins TRBV6-4 to TRBJ2-3; 8 nucleotides align to TRBD1. Germline loops: CDR1 MRHNA, CDR2 SNTAGT. The CDR3 covers 14 residues. With 0 bases clipped from V and 4 bases from J, the junction kept 0 bases outside the gene matches.

The chain combines TRBV5-4 with TRBJ2-2, with 10 bases identical to TRBD1. This CDR3 has 15 residues. The ends lost 5 bases at V and 5 bases at J; junction bases unmatched: 6. CDR1 and CDR2 from the germline V gene are SGHNT and YYREEE (reference sequence). CDR3 coding DNA: TGTGCCAGCAGTTGGGACAGGGGAAGTACCGGGGAGCTGTTTTTT. Protein sequence: CASSWDRGSTGELFF. Filled out from reference TRBV5-4 and TRBJ2-2, the complete variable domain reads ETGVTQSPTHLIKTRGQQVTLRCSSQSGHNTVSWYQQALGQGPQFIFQYYREEENGRGNFPPRFSGLQFPNYSSELNVNALELDDSALYLCASSWDRGSTGELFFGEGSRLTVL.

The chain carries TRBV12-5 and TRBJ1-6; 7 bases map to TRBD1. Germline V CDR1 and CDR2: LGHNT, FRNRAP. The V gene end was trimmed by 7 bases and the J gene end by 10 bases; junction bases not matched to a gene: 16. This CDR3 is built from 16 residues. The CDR3 region is CASDTGQRYFGSPLHF. The CDR3 nucleotides are TGTGCTAGTGACACGGGACAGCGGTATTTCGGATCACCCCTCCACTTT.

The V call is TRBV19, the J call TRBJ2-2; D is perhaps TRBD1 (5 bases). The CDR3 consists of 13 residues. The ends were cut back, 5 bases at V and 6 bases at J, with 10 bases in the middle. Germline CDR1 is LNHDA and CDR2 is SQIVND (reference sequence). CDR3 region: CASSVRDPGELFF. The CDR3 nucleotides are TGTGCCAGTAGTGTCAGGGATCCCGGGGAGCTGTTTTTT. Full variable domain (outside the CDR3, taken from reference TRBV19 and TRBJ2-2): DGGITQSPKYLFRKEGQNVTLSCEQNLNHDAMYWYRQDPGQGLRLIYYSQIVNDFQKGDIAEGYSVSREKKESFPLTVTSAQKNPTAFYLCASSVRDPGELFFGEGSRLTVL.

This clone was detected only a few times. CDR3 sequence reads: CASSPGDSVGEKLFF. In DNA form, the CDR3 reads TGTGCCAGCAGCCCCGGGGACAGCGTCGGGGAAAAACTGTTTTTT. J is TRBJ1-4 and V is TRBV7-3; 7 positions agree with TRBD1. This CDR3 comprises 15 residues. V dropped 5 bases and J dropped 8; count of bases not matched to a gene: 11. The germline V gene encodes CDR1 SGHTA and CDR2 FQGTGA.

The chain joins TRBV18 to TRBJ2-7; 10 bases line up with TRBD1. The ends lost 0 bases at V and 5 bases at J; junction bases unmatched: 1. Germline V CDR1 and CDR2: KGHSH, LQKENI. This CDR3 has 14 residues. The CDR3 DNA is TGTGCCAGCTCACCACCGGACAGGGGGGACGAGCAGTACTTC. As protein: CASSPPDRGDEQYF. The entire variable domain, with the rest obtained from reference TRBV18 and TRBJ2-7, is as follows: NAGVMQNPRHLVRRRGQEARLRCSPMKGHSHVYWYRQLPEEGLKFMVYLQKENIIDESGMPKERFSAEFPKEGPSILRIQQVVRGDSAAYFCASSPPDRGDEQYFGPGTRLTVT.